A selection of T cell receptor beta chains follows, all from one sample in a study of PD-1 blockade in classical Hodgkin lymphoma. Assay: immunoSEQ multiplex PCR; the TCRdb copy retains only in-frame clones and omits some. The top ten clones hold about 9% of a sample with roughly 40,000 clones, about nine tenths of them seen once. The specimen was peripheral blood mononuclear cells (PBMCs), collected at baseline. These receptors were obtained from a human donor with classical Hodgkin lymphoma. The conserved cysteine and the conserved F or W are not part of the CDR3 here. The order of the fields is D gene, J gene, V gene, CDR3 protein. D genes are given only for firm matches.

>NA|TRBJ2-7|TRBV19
ASSMGLPRGYEQY
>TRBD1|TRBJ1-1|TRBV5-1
ASSPGQGAF
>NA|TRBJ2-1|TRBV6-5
ASSYDERYNEQF
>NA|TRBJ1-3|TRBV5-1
ASSPGASGNTIY
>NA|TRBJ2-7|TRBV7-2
ASSDRDFAYEQY
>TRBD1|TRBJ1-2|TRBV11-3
ASSLQGGDRDGYT
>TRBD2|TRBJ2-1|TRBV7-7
ASSVLAGGNNEQF
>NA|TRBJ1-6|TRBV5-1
ASSFPRNNSPLH
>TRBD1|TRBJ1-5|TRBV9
ASSDRDRNQPQH
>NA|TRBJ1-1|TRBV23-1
ASSQSGWGRLTEAF
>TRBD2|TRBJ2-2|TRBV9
ASSPLGGFGELF
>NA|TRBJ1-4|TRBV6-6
ASSLRGWEKLF
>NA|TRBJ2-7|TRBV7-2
ASSPRASSEIHEQY
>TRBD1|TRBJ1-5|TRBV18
ASSLPGQGVGQPQH
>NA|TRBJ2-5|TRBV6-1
ASSEAGLAGAQETQY
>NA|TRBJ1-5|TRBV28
ASRVWSNQPQH
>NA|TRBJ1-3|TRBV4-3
ASSQDVLAGNTIY
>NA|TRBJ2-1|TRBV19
ASSIPQRSLGYNEQF
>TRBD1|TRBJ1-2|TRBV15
ATRFGQGAGGYT
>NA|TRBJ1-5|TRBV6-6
ASSYRYSNQPQH
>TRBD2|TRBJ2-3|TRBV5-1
ASSLRVGTSAGSQY
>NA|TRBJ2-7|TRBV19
ASRLRRESYEQY
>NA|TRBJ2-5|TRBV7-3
ASSLPGRQETQY
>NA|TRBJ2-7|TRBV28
ASSFGYEQY
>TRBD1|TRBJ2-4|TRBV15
ATSVDRGKNIQY
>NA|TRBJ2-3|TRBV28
ASGALRGTDTQY
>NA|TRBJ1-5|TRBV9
ASSVEGSINQPQH
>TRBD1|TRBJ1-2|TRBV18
ASSPPGQGNYGYT
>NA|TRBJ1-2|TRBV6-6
ASSALEENYGYT
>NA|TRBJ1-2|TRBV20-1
SARLGGGYT
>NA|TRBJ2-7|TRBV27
ASRAPRPPYEQY
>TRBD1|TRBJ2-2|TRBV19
ASNNDRGGELF
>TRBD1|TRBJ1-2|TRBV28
ASSSLKDRGTGSYYGYT
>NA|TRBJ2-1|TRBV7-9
ASSPTGRQYNEQF
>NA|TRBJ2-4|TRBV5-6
ASSFSAGAKNIQY